Below are 32 T cell receptor beta chains sequenced from a single sample in a study of blood T cell repertoires in COVID-19. Assay: immunoSEQ multiplex PCR; the TCRdb copy retains only in-frame clones and omits some. Counted here are roughly 250,000 clones, about 83% occurring once; the ten biggest clones make up roughly 5%. The sequenced material came from peripheral blood. The receptors derive from a human donor in a cohort sampled during active COVID-19.

The rearrangement links TRBV6-5 to TRBJ2-2; the match to TRBD1 covers 8 bases. With 7 bases clipped from V and 4 bases from J, the junction kept 5 bases outside the gene matches. This CDR3 has 14 residues. From germline, CDR1 is MNHEY and CDR2 SVGAGI. In nucleotides, the CDR3 is TGTGCCAGCATTATGACAGGGGCCACCGGGGAGCTGTTTTTT. Amino acid sequence: CASIMTGATGELFF.

This clone was seen more than once but under ten times. This chain links TRBV10-2 with TRBJ2-1; 13 bases are a match to TRBD2. This CDR3 is built from 15 residues. Per germline, CDR1 WSHSY and CDR2 SAAADI. J gave up 9 bases and V 2 bases, and 4 bases lay outside the gene matches. The CDR3 coding sequence is TGCGCCAGCAGTGAGACTAGCGGGAGGGGAGTTGAGCAGTTCTTC. Residues: CASSETSGRGVEQFF.

This chain links TRBV27 with TRBJ1-5, with TRBD1 identical over 7 bases. Germline loops: CDR1 MNHEY, CDR2 SMNVEV (reference sequence). The CDR3 loop spans 14 amino acids. J was trimmed by 3 bases and V by 6 bases; bases with no gene match: 5. For the CDR3, the DNA is TGTGCCAGCAGCCTACAGGGGTACAATCAGCCCCAGCATTTT. The encoded protein is CASSLQGYNQPQHF.

This clone was seen a single time. The genes are TRBV3-1 (or the pseudogene TRBV3-2) and TRBJ2-7; D unclear. Trimming cost V 1 base and J 5 bases, with 15 bases left between them. The germline gives CDR1 LGHDT, CDR2 YNNKEL (reference sequence). The CDR3 sequence is 15 residues long. CDR3 amino acids: CASSQALRNLNEQYF. CDR3 in DNA: TGTGCCAGCAGCCAAGCCCTGAGGAACCTCAACGAGCAGTACTTC.

The chain carries TRBV5-6 and TRBJ2-5; 7 bases fit TRBD1. Germline V gives CDR1 SGHDT, CDR2 YYEEEE. This CDR3 region has 16 residues. The ends lost 4 bases at V and 2 bases at J; junction bases unmatched: 11. The CDR3 nucleotides read TGTGCCAGCAGCCCCAGACAGGGAAGCCCTCAAGAGACCCAGTACTTC. Its translation: CASSPRQGSPQETQYF.

The count of this clone is one. This chain joins TRBV6-5 and TRBJ2-3; D might be TRBD2 (5 bases). The CDR3 is 13 residues long. Per the germline V gene, CDR1 is MNHEY and CDR2 is SVGAGI. V gave up 4 bases and J gave up 3 bases, with 8 bases separating them. CDR3 DNA: TGTGCCAGCAGTTTCCCGGGGACAGATACGCAGTATTTT. This translates into CASSFPGTDTQYF.

V and J are TRBV19 and TRBJ1-4; D might be TRBD1 (6 bases). The CDR3 consists of 14 residues. V was shortened by 5 bases and J by 10 bases, with 17 bases between the two germline ends. Germline V gene sequence: CDR1 LNHDA, CDR2 SQIVND (reference sequence). Written as DNA, the CDR3 is TGTGCCAGTAGTCTACCGACAGGTTCGGGAAAACTGTTTTTT. This gives the protein CASSLPTGSGKLFF.

V gene TRBV9 combines with J gene TRBJ2-1, with 7 bases aligning to TRBD2. This CDR3 is 15 amino acids long. Germline CDR1 and CDR2: SGDLS and YYNGEE. J lost 5 bases, V lost 1 base, and 6 bases had no gene match. The CDR3 region is CASSVPSGAHNEQFF. The CDR3 DNA reads as TGTGCCAGCAGCGTACCGAGCGGGGCCCACAATGAGCAGTTCTTC.

The genes are TRBV7-3 and TRBJ2-1; a weak D match, TRBD1 (5 bases). This CDR3 has 13 residues. V shed 5 bases and J shed 10 bases, with 15 bases lying between them. Germline CDR1 and CDR2: SGHTA and FQGTGA. CDR3 coding DNA: TGTGCCAGCAGCCTAGGGAACCGACAGGAGCAGTTCTTC. As protein: CASSLGNRQEQFF.

The J gene is TRBJ1-4, the V gene TRBV5-1; 10 bases map to TRBD1. Germline V gives CDR1 SGHRS, CDR2 YFSETQ. Trimming at V came to 4 bases and at J to 10 bases, leaving 10 bases not matched to a gene. This CDR3 contains 15 residues. CDR3 DNA: TGCGCCAGCAGCCCGTCGACAGGGGGCGCAGGAAAACTGTTTTTT. This codes for CASSPSTGGAGKLFF.

This clone was found a few times. The chain links TRBV3-1 (or the pseudogene TRBV3-2) to TRBJ1-6; the D is unclear. CDR1 is LGHDT, CDR2 YNNKEL, per germline (reference sequence). CDR3 length equals 14 residues. Trimming removed 2 bases from V and 9 bases from J, with 11 bases in between. In nucleotides, the CDR3 is TGTGCCAGCAGCCAAAGATCGACGGGTTCACCCCTCCACTTT. This translates into CASSQRSTGSPLHF.

The CDR3 nucleotides are TGTGCCAGCAGTCGGAGGTCTGAGACCCAGTACTTC. Its translation: CASSRRSETQYF. The chain joins TRBV27 to TRBJ2-5, with D possibly matching TRBD2 (5 bases). The CDR3 is 12 amino acids. The V end was cut by 5 bases, the J end by 5 bases, with 9 bases between. Germline CDR1 and CDR2: MNHEY and SMNVEV (reference sequence).

The genes are TRBV6-5 and TRBJ2-7; the D gene is possibly TRBD2 (6 bases). Per germline, CDR1 MNHEY and CDR2 SVGAGI. Trimming removed 6 bases at V and 2 bases at J, with 11 bases between. There are 13 residues in the CDR3. The CDR3 reads CASSARETYEQYF. In DNA, the CDR3 is TGTGCCAGCAGCGCTCGGGAGACCTACGAGCAGTACTTC.

This clone has a handful of counts. V is TRBV5-1 and J is TRBJ1-1, with 7 bases lining up with TRBD1. Germline lookup yields CDR1 SGHRS and CDR2 YFSETQ. V was clipped by 2 bases and J by 2 bases; unmatched bases: 12. This CDR3 has 17 amino acids. Written as DNA, the CDR3 is TGCGCCAGCAGCTTAAAGCGGGGGACAGCAAAAAACACTGAAGCTTTCTTT. The encoded protein is CASSLKRGTAKNTEAFF.

The chain recombines TRBV24-1 with TRBJ2-1, with unresolved D. Germline lookup yields CDR1 KGHDR and CDR2 SFDVKD. V was pared by 1 base and J by 5 bases, with 11 bases between. The length of the CDR3 is 15 residues. The CDR3 bases are TGTGCCACCAGTGATTTCGTCCGAGAGAACAATGAGCAGTTCTTC. Translated, it gives CATSDFVRENNEQFF.

The gene calls are TRBV7-9 and TRBJ2-2; 7 bases are a match to TRBD1. Germline values: CDR1 SEHNR, CDR2 FQNEAQ (reference sequence). Trimming removed 5 bases from V and 5 bases from J; junction bases left unmatched: 5. The CDR3 sequence is 14 residues long. CDR3 DNA sequence: TGTGCCAGCAGCCCGGGACAGAAGACCGGGGAGCTGTTTTTT. Amino acid sequence: CASSPGQKTGELFF.

The rearrangement joins TRBV6-1 to TRBJ1-1, with TRBD1 matching over 9 bases. The CDR3 length is 16 residues. Germline assignment: CDR1 MNHNS and CDR2 SASEGT. With 3 bases clipped from V and 5 bases from J, the junction kept 10 bases outside the gene matches. CDR3 loop: CASSDRDRAMRTEAFF. CDR3 DNA: TGTGCCAGCAGTGACCGGGACAGGGCAATGAGGACTGAAGCTTTCTTT.

This sequence joins TRBV3-1 (or the pseudogene TRBV3-2) and TRBJ2-7, with 7 bases lining up with TRBD2. CDR3 length equals 13 residues. Germline CDR1 LGHDT, CDR2 YNNKEL (reference sequence). Germline trimming cut 5 bases from V and 6 bases from J; bases unmatched to any gene: 7. In DNA, the CDR3 is TGTGCCAGCAGCGCGCGGGAGTTAGGCGAGCAGTACTTC. Translated, it gives CASSARELGEQYF.

The chain uses TRBV5-1 and TRBJ2-5; TRBD1 aligns across 7 bases. The V segment lost 0 bases and the J segment 2 bases; nucleotides outside the gene matches: 10. Looked up from germline, CDR1 is SGHRS and CDR2 is YFSETQ. The CDR3 contains 17 residues. In DNA, the CDR3 is TGCGCCAGCAGCTTGGGAGACAGGGCAACAATGCAAGAGACCCAGTACTTC. Protein sequence: CASSLGDRATMQETQYF.

The DNA of the CDR3 is TGTGCCAGCAGCCAAGAGAGCCGTGGCGGGAGCATATCTTTCTTC. Protein product: CASSQESRGGSISFF. The chain joins TRBV4-2 to TRBJ2-1, with 7 bases lining up with TRBD2. J lost 16 bases, V lost 0 bases, and 15 bases had no gene match. The CDR3 runs 15 residues. The V gene's germline CDR1 is LGHNA and CDR2 YNFKEQ.

DNA of the CDR3: TGTGCCAGCAGCTTAGACAGGAGTTATGGCTACACCTTC. Encoded protein: CASSLDRSYGYTF. The chain carries TRBV7-3 and TRBJ1-2; D is possibly TRBD1 (6 bases). The CDR3 has 13 residues. From germline, CDR1 is SGHTA and CDR2 FQGTGA. Trimming took off 2 bases at V and 5 bases at J, with 9 bases between the two ends.

This sequence joins TRBV7-2 and TRBJ2-7, with D unresolved. The CDR3 sequence is 12 residues long. With 9 bases removed from V and 2 bases from J, the gap between germline ends came to 11 bases. In germline, CDR1 is SGHTA, CDR2 FQGNSA. CDR3 sequence (DNA): TGTGCCAGTAAGGTGGGCCCCTACGAGCAGTACTTC. It yields the protein CASKVGPYEQYF.

The CDR3 region has the DNA TGCGCCAGCAGCCCCCGGGAAAGCACTGAAGCTTTCTTT. It is translated as CASSPRESTEAFF. The chain joins TRBV4-1 to TRBJ1-1, with unresolved D. V gave up 4 bases and J gave up 4 bases, with 10 bases separating them. Germline CDR1 reads MGHRA; CDR2 reads YSYEKL. CDR3 length: 13 amino acids.

The chain combines TRBV12-2 with TRBJ2-4; TRBD2, as called in the table, went unchecked against the DNA. TRBV12-2 is shown as a pseudogene. The CDR3 loop spans 16 amino acids. The CDR3 loop is CASRLRLAKAKNIQYF. The CDR3 coding sequence is TGTGCAAGTCGCCTCAGACTAGCCAAAGCCAAAAACATTCAGTACTTC.

The V and J genes are TRBV7-9 and TRBJ2-1; tentatively, D is TRBD1 (6 bases). Trimming took 2 bases from V and 0 from J, leaving 20 bases between them. Germline V lookup: CDR1 SEHNR, CDR2 FQNEAQ (reference sequence). CDR3 size: 19 residues. The CDR3 sequence: CASSLRGAGDFGSYNEQFF. CDR3 bases: TGTGCCAGCAGCTTACGTGGGGCAGGGGATTTCGGCTCCTACAATGAGCAGTTCTTC.

The chain is built from TRBV3-1 (or the pseudogene TRBV3-2) and TRBJ1-1; no clear D gene. The CDR3 covers 14 residues. The ends were cut back, 0 bases at V and 1 base at J, with 6 bases in the middle. Germline CDR1 reads LGHDT; CDR2 reads YNNKEL (reference sequence). The CDR3 sequence is CASSQDPRNTEAFF. In DNA form, the CDR3 reads TGTGCCAGCAGCCAAGACCCTAGGAACACTGAAGCTTTCTTT.

This clone was seen a single time. This rearrangement joins TRBV19 to TRBJ1-1, with TRBD1 as a possible D gene (5 bases). The CDR3 spans 16 residues. The V end lost 6 bases, the J end lost 5 bases, and 22 bases lay between the germline ends. Germline V CDR1 and CDR2: LNHDA, SQIVND (reference sequence). The DNA for the CDR3 is TGTGCCAGTAGGTCAAAAATCAGGGTCCTGCGGACTGAAGCTTTCTTT. It encodes CASRSKIRVLRTEAFF. The entire variable domain, with the rest obtained from reference TRBV19 and TRBJ1-1, is as follows: DGGITQSPKYLFRKEGQNVTLSCEQNLNHDAMYWYRQDPGQGLRLIYYSQIVNDFQKGDIAEGYSVSREKKESFPLTVTSAQKNPTAFYLCASRSKIRVLRTEAFFGQGTRLTVV.

This clone is a singleton in its sample. This rearrangement joins TRBV7-9 to TRBJ2-2; 7 bases match TRBD1. Germline V CDR1 and CDR2: SEHNR, FQNEAQ (reference sequence). The CDR3 loop spans 15 amino acids. V shed 4 bases and J 5 bases; nucleotides not matched to a gene: 7. The CDR3 DNA reads TGTGCCAGCAGCTCGAGGACAGGAGGAACCGGGGAGCTGTTTTTT. This sequence encodes CASSSRTGGTGELFF.

The chain recombines TRBV27 with TRBJ2-7, with a weak D call TRBD1 (6 bases). From germline, CDR1 is MNHEY and CDR2 SMNVEV (reference sequence). The V end was cut by 2 bases, the J end by 3 bases, with 11 bases between. The CDR3 runs 14 residues. CDR3 nucleotides: TGTGCCAGCAGTTTAGCCAGGGGTATCTACGAGCAGTACTTC. Residues: CASSLARGIYEQYF.

The V call is TRBV5-5, the J call TRBJ2-2, with 7 bases aligning to TRBD2. The V and J ends lost 0 bases and 0 bases, in that order; junction bases with no gene match: 8. The CDR3 has 18 residues. Germline CDR1 SGHKS, CDR2 YYEKEE (reference sequence). The CDR3 loop is CASSLERRGMSNTGELFF. The CDR3 DNA is TGTGCCAGCAGCTTGGAGCGGCGGGGGATGTCGAACACCGGGGAGCTGTTTTTT.

CDR3 loop: CASSSRQGRNIQYF. CDR3 in DNA: TGTGCCAGCAGTTCCCGACAGGGGAGAAACATTCAGTACTTC. V usage is TRBV6-5 and J usage is TRBJ2-4; 8 nucleotides agree with TRBD1. This CDR3 region has 14 residues. The V and J ends lost 4 bases and 6 bases, in that order; junction bases with no gene match: 5. Germline lookup yields CDR1 MNHEY and CDR2 SVGAGI.

This clone was observed a handful of times. J is TRBJ2-2 and V is TRBV19, with TRBD1 identical over 7 bases. Germline-derived CDR1 and CDR2 are LNHDA and SQIVND (reference sequence). The V segment lost 6 bases and the J segment 4 bases; nucleotides outside the gene matches: 11. This CDR3 has 16 residues. CDR3: CASSNLGGRGTGELFF. In DNA form, the CDR3 reads TGTGCCAGTAGCAATCTAGGGGGCAGAGGCACCGGGGAGCTGTTTTTT.